This passage covers 5 T cell receptor beta chains from one sample sequenced in a study of cytomegalovirus exposure and HLA in healthy donors (dated by TCRdb to 2017 to 2019). To prepare the library, the immunoSEQ multiplex PCR assay was applied. TCRdb took over this immuneACCESS table, retaining in-frame rearrangements with V and J assigned. Such tables are incomplete; in checked studies, under half of the missing clones stem from an unresolved V gene, and the remainder is unexplained. This sample has over 150,000 clones in its table, and 84% of those were observed once. The ten largest clones add up to over 10% of the sample. Source material: PBMCs. All receptors derive from a woman in her thirties in good health and CMV-seropositive.

CDR3 coding DNA: TGCAGTGCTGCGAGGGGGGGCGAGCAGTACTTC. Translation: CSAARGGEQYF. This rearrangement joins TRBV20-1 to TRBJ2-7, with TRBD2 as a possible D gene (7 bases). Trimming took 5 bases from V and 6 from J, leaving 11 bases between them. Germline V gene sequence: CDR1 DFQATT, CDR2 SNEGSKA (reference sequence). This CDR3 is built from 11 residues.

V usage is TRBV2 and J usage is TRBJ1-5; the D is unclear. V dropped 3 bases and J dropped 3 bases, with 12 bases sitting between them. The germline gives CDR1 SNHLY, CDR2 FYNNEI. The CDR3 totals 15 residues. The CDR3 region has the DNA TGTGCCAGCAGTGAGGGGAGATCACTCAATCAGCCCCAGCATTTT. Its protein is CASSEGRSLNQPQHF.

The V and J genes are TRBV10-3 and TRBJ2-2, with D perhaps TRBD2 (5 bases). The CDR3 covers 12 residues. Trimming pared 8 bases from V and 4 bases from J, leaving 8 bases between. The germline V gene encodes CDR1 ENHRY and CDR2 SYGVKD. The CDR3 sequence is CAIGSPTGELFF. The CDR3 DNA reads as TGTGCCATCGGGAGCCCCACCGGGGAGCTGTTTTTT.

This chain links TRBV6-5 with TRBJ1-1, with 10 bases that match TRBD1. Germline assignment: CDR1 MNHEY and CDR2 SVGAGI. The CDR3 contains 16 residues. V was clipped by 4 bases and J by 4 bases; unmatched bases: 9. Here the CDR3 DNA reads TGTGCCAGCAGTTCCCAGACAGGGGGCTATGGCACTGAAGCTTTCTTT. Its translation: CASSSQTGGYGTEAFF.

The genes are TRBV19 and TRBJ2-3; D perhaps matches TRBD2 (6 bases). The CDR3 is 14 residues long. Germline CDR1 reads LNHDA; CDR2 reads SQIVND (reference sequence). Trimming pared 4 bases from V and 1 base from J, leaving 9 bases between. The CDR3 region is CASSTERGTDTQYF. CDR3 nucleotides: TGTGCCAGTAGTACTGAGCGGGGCACAGATACGCAGTATTTT.